This TCR beta chain was recorded in a study of T-cell memory formation after mild COVID-19. Notes on the study in general: Pre-infection memory contained some responding clones, which suggested that cross-reactive memory had joined.

Amplification by 5'RACE using constant-segment primers produced TCR alpha and TCR beta cDNA libraries that carried sample barcodes and UMIs. TCRdb processed the 5' RACE reads anew with MiXCR; each CDR3 protein has one entry. Of under 700,000 distinct CDR3 sequences in the sample, roughly 20% are singletons; the top ten hold approximately 12%. Points on this clonotype: Antigen unknown.

Trimming at V came to 0 bases and at J to 9 bases, leaving 10 bases not matched to a gene. CDR1 SGHTA and CDR2 FQGNSA come from the germline V gene. The CDR3 covers 15 residues. The chain uses TRBV7-2 and TRBJ2-5; 7 nucleotides line up with TRBD2. The sample taken for sequencing was PBMCs or a T cell subset sorted from them (not recorded which). The TCR sequence derives from an adult woman who had mild COVID-19 (a few samples of this study predate the infection). Cell type and time point are not known. The CDR3 protein is CASSLAAGEATSQYF. CDR3 sequence (DNA): TGTGCCAGCAGCTTAGCGGCGGGGGAGGCGACCTCCCAGTACTTC.